Listed below are T cell receptor beta chains from one sample, sequenced in a study of CD8 T cells in ankylosing spondylitis. Via MiXCR, TCRdb re-called the 5' RACE reads, giving one row per CDR3 protein. The repertoire holds roughly 180,000 distinct CDR3 sequences, with around 9.6% as singletons. Source material: blood, either unsorted or a sorted T cell fraction (not recorded which). The receptor set was obtained from a female donor with ankylosing spondylitis or in good health (not recorded which). Each CDR3 is given with its conserved first and last residue.

>TRBV30|TRBJ2-1
CAWEELAGVGNEQFF
>TRBV6-2/TRBV6-3|TRBJ2-3
CASSYSSFEPSRDTQYF
>TRBV7-2|TRBJ2-7
CASSFPGAYEQYF
>TRBV25-1|TRBJ1-2
CASSEYFPERDYGYTF
>TRBV7-9|TRBJ1-2
CASPSLQDRVYGYTF
>TRBV9|TRBJ2-1
CASSAPLAGRGDNEQFF
>TRBV7-9|TRBJ1-2
CASMASARYGYTF
>TRBV28|TRBJ1-1
CASRGVRGNTEAFF
>TRBV29-1|TRBJ2-2
CSVDLSAGSGELFF
>TRBV11-2|TRBJ2-1
CASSYSGADYNEQFF
>TRBV12-3/TRBV12-4|TRBJ1-1
CASSFQLNTEAFF
>TRBV11-3|TRBJ1-1
CASSSDGFNTEAFF
>TRBV27|TRBJ1-2
CASSSGTLYGYTF
>TRBV27|TRBJ2-1
CASSFIGSVDEQFF
>TRBV6-2/TRBV6-3|TRBJ2-7
CASSYTTYEQYF
>TRBV19|TRBJ2-2
CASSIWLRPTGGELFF
>TRBV4-3|TRBJ2-1
CASSLELLYEQFF
>TRBV29-1|TRBJ1-1
CSVQRLNTEAFF
>TRBV5-1|TRBJ2-1
CASSPYGLSSYNEQFF
>TRBV30|TRBJ2-1
CAWSVLGLAGGEQFF
>TRBV27|TRBJ2-1
CASSTGTAYNEQFF
>TRBV11-2|TRBJ2-7
CASSPTGGQDYEQYF
>TRBV7-2|TRBJ2-7
CASSRYSGRAPGLEQYF
>TRBV28|TRBJ2-7
CASSGAYEQYF
>TRBV6-1|TRBJ2-2
CASGQGRSGELFF
>TRBV27|TRBJ1-5
CASSLDSYQPQHF
>TRBV7-2|TRBJ2-2
CASSPSGSFLDTGELFF
>TRBV5-5|TRBJ2-3
CASSARFGRTDTQYF
>TRBV20-1|TRBJ2-5
CSATQDFHQETQYF
>TRBV4-3|TRBJ2-7
CASSQGAADYEQYF
>TRBV24-1|TRBJ2-5
CATSGGGPGQDQETQYF
>TRBV4-3|TRBJ2-1
CASSQDGKGLEVLF
>TRBV25-1|TRBJ2-1
CASRGWGAKYNEQFF
>TRBV5-1|TRBJ1-6
CASSLEENSPLHF
>TRBV20-1|TRBJ2-1
CSARSYRAAETPYNEQFF
>TRBV5-6|TRBJ2-2
CASSFAGNTGELFF
>TRBV4-3|TRBJ1-1
CASRSGTEAFF
>TRBV3-1|TRBJ1-1
CASSPVMNTEAFF
>TRBV29-1|TRBJ1-2
CSVISGQGIGYTF
>TRBV6-2/TRBV6-3|TRBJ1-4
CASSSGGGKLFF
>TRBV20-1|TRBJ2-7
CSALSGLARPYEQYF
>TRBV7-3|TRBJ2-3
CASSPMGRRLADTQYF
>TRBV30|TRBJ2-7
CAWSVGLADYEQYF
>TRBV12-3/TRBV12-4|TRBJ1-5
CASSLGRRFSNQPQHF
>TRBV24-1|TRBJ2-2
CATSDAIDRTNTGELFF
>TRBV12-3/TRBV12-4|TRBJ2-3
CASNKGWGDTQYF
>TRBV20-1|TRBJ1-4
CSARILGGGEKLFF
>TRBV9|TRBJ2-1
CASSAGGDVYNEQFF